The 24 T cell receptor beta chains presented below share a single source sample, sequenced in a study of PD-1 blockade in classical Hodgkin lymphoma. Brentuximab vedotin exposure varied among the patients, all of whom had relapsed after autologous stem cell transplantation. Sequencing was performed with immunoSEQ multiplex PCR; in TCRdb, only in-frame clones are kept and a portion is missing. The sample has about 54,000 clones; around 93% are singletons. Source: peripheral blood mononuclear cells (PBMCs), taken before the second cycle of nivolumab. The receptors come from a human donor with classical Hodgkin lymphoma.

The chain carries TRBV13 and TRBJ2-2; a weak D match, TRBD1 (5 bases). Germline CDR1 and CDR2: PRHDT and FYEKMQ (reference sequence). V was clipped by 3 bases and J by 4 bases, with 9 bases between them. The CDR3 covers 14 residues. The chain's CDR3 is CASSFQGPTGELFF. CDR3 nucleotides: TGTGCCAGCAGCTTCCAGGGTCCCACCGGGGAGCTGTTTTTT.

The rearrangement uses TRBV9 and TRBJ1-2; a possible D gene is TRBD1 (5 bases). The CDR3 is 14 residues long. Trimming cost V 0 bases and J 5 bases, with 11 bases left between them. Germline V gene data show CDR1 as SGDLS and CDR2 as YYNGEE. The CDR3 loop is CASSVGQGLYGYTF. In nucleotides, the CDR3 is TGTGCCAGCAGCGTAGGGCAGGGATTGTATGGCTACACCTTC.

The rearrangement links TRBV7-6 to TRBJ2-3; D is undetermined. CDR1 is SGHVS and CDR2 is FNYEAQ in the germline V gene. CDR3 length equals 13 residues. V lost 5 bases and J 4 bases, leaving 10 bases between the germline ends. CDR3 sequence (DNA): TGTGCCAGCAGCGCGCCTCCCGCAGATACGCAGTATTTT. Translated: CASSAPPADTQYF.

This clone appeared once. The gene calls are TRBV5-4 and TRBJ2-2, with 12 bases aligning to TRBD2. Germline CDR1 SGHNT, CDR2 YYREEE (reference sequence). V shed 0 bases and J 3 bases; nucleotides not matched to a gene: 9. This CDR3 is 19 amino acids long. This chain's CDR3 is CASSLGHLAGGPYTGELFF. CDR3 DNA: TGTGCCAGCAGCTTGGGGCACCTAGCGGGAGGGCCTTACACCGGGGAGCTGTTTTTT.

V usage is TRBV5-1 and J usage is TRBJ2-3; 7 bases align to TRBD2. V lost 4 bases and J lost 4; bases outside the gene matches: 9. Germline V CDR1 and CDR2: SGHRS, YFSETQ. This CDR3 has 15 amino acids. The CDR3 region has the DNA TGCGCCAGCAGCCAAGGACTAGTCATTCCAGATACGCAGTATTTT. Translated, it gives CASSQGLVIPDTQYF.

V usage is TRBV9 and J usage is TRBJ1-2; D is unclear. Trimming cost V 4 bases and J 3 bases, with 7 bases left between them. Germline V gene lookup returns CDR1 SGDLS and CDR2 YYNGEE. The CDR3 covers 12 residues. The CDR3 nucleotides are TGTGCCAGCAGCCTGGCAGACTATGGCTACACCTTC. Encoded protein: CASSLADYGYTF.

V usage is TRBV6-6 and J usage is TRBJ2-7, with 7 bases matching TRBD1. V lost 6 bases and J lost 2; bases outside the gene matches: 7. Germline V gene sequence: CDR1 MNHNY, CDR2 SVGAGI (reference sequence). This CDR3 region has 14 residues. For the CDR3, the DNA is TGTGCCAGCAGGCCTCCGGGACAGACCTACGAGCAGTACTTC. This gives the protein CASRPPGQTYEQYF.

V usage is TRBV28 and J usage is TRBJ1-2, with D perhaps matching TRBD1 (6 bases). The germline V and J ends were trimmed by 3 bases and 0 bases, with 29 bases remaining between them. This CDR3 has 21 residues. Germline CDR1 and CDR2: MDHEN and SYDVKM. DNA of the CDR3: TGTGCCAGCAGTTTCTTTTCCCTCCTGGACAGAAACGGACTCTCTAACTATGGCTACACCTTC. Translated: CASSFFSLLDRNGLSNYGYTF.

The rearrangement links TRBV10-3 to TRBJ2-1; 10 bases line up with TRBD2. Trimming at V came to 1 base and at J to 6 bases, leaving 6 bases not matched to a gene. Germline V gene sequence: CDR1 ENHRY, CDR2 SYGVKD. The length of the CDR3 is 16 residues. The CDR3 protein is CAISEWSGGAGNEQFF. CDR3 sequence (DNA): TGTGCCATCAGTGAGTGGAGCGGGGGGGCAGGCAATGAGCAGTTCTTC.

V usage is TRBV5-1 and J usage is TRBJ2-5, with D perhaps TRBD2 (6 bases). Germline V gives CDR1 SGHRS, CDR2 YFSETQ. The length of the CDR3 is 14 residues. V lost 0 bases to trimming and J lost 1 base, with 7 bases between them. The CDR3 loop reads CASSLAGVQETQYF. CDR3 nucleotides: TGCGCCAGCAGCTTGGCGGGGGTCCAAGAGACCCAGTACTTC.

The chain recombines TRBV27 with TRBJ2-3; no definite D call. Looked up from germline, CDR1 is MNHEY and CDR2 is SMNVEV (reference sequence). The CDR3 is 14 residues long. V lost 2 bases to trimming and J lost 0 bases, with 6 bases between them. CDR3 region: CASSLSLSTDTQYF. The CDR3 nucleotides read TGTGCCAGCAGTTTAAGCCTTAGCACAGATACGCAGTATTTT.

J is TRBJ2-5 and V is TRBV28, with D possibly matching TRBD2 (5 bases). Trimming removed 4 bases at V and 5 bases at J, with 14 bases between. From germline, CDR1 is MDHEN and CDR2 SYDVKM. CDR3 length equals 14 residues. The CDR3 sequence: CASSWSVSGETQYF. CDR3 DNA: TGTGCCAGCAGTTGGAGTGTATCGGGGGAGACCCAGTACTTC.

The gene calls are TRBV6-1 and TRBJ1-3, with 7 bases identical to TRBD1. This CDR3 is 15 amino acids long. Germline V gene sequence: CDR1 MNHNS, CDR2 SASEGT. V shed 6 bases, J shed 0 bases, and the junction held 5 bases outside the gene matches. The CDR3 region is CASSRQGSSGNTIYF. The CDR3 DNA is TGTGCCAGCAGCAGACAGGGAAGCTCTGGAAACACCATATATTTT.

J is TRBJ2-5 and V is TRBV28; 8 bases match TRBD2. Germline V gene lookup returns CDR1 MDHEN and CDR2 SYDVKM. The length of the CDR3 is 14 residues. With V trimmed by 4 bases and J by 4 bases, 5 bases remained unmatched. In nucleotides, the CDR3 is TGTGCCAGCAGTTCCCCAGCGGGAGCAGAGACCCAGTACTTC. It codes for CASSSPAGAETQYF.

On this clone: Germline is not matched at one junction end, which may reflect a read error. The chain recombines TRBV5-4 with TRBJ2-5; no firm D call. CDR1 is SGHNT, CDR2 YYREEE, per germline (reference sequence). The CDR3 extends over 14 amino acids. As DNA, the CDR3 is TGTGCCAGCAGTTTGGACCAAATCCAAGAGACCCAGTACTTC. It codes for CASSLDQIQETQYF. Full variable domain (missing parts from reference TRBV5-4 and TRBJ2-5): ETGVTQSPTHLIKTRGQQVTLRCSSQSGHNTVSWYQQALGQGPQFIFQYYREEENGRGNFPPRFSGLQFPNYSSELNVNALELDDSALYLCASSLDQIQETQYFGPGTRLLVL.

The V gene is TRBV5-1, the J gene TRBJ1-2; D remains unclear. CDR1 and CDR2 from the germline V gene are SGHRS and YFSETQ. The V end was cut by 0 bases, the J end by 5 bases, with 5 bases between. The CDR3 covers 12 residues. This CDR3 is CASSLDQYGYTF. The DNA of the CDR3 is TGCGCCAGCAGCTTGGATCAGTATGGCTACACCTTC.

For the CDR3, the DNA is TGTGCCAGCAGCCCTTTAGGTGGGGGGCGCGAGTATGGCTACACCTTC. Translated: CASSPLGGGREYGYTF. The rearrangement links TRBV27 to TRBJ1-2; tentative D call: TRBD1 (6 bases). The CDR3 consists of 16 residues. Germline V gene data show CDR1 as MNHEY and CDR2 as SMNVEV (reference sequence). V gave up 6 bases and J gave up 5 bases, with 22 bases separating them.

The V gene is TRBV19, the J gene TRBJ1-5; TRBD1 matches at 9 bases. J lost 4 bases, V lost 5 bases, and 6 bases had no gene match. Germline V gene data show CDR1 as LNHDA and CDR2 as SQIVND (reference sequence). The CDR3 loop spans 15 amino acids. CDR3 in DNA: TGTGCCAGTAGTCCGACAGGGGGGGGAAATCAGCCCCAGCATTTT. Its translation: CASSPTGGGNQPQHF. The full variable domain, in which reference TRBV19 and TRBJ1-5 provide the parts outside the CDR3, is DGGITQSPKYLFRKEGQNVTLSCEQNLNHDAMYWYRQDPGQGLRLIYYSQIVNDFQKGDIAEGYSVSREKKESFPLTVTSAQKNPTAFYLCASSPTGGGNQPQHFGDGTRLSIL.

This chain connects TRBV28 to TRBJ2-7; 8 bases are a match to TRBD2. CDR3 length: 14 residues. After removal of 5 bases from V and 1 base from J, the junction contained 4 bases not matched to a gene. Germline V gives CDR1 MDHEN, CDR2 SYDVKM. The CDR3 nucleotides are TGTGCCAGCAGTCGTGGACTAGCTTCCTACGAGCAGTACTTC. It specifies CASSRGLASYEQYF.

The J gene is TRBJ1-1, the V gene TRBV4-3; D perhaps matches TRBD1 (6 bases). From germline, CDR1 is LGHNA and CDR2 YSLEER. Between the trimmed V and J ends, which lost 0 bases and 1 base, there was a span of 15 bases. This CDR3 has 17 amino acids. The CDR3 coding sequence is TGCGCCAGCAGCCAAGAGGTTCGGGACACCGAGAACACTGAAGCTTTCTTT. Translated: CASSQEVRDTENTEAFF.

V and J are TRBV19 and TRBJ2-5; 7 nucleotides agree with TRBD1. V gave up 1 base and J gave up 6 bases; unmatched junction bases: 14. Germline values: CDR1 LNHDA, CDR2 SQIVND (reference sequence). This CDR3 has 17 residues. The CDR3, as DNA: TGTGCCAGTAGTATAGCGACCGGGACAGACTTACGAAAGACCCAGTACTTC. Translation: CASSIATGTDLRKTQYF.

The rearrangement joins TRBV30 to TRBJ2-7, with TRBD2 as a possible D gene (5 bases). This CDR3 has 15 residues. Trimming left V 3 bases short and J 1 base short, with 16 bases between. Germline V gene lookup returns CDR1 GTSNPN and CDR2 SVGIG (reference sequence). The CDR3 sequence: CAWSFPGYPSYEQYF. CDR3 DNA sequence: TGTGCCTGGAGCTTCCCGGGGTACCCGTCCTACGAGCAGTACTTC.

DNA for the CDR3: TGCAGCGGGGGACTAGTACCTTACGAGCAGTACTTC. Residues: CSGGLVPYEQYF. The gene calls are TRBV29-1 and TRBJ2-7, with 8 bases that match TRBD2. The V gene's germline CDR1 is SQVTM and CDR2 ANQGSEA. The trim removed 7 bases at V and 4 bases at J, leaving 6 bases unmatched. The CDR3 runs to 12 residues.

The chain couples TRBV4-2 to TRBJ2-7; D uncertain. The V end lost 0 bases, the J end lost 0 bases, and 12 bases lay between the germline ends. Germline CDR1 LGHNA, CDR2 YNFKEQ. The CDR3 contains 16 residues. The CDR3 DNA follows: TGTGCCAGCAGCCAAGAGTCCCCTCAAGTCTCCTACGAGCAGTACTTC. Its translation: CASSQESPQVSYEQYF.